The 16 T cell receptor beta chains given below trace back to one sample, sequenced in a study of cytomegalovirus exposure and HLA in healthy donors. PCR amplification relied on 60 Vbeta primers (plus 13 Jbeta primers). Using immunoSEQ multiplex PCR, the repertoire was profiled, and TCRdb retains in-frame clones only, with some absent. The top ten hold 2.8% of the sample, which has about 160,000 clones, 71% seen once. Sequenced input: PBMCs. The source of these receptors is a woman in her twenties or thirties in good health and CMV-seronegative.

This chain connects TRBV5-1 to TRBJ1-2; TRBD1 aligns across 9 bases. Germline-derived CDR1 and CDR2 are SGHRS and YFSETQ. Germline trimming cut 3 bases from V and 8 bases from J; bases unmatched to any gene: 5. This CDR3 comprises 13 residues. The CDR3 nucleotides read TGCGCCAGCAGCTGGGGACAGGGAAAGGGCTACACCTTC. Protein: CASSWGQGKGYTF.

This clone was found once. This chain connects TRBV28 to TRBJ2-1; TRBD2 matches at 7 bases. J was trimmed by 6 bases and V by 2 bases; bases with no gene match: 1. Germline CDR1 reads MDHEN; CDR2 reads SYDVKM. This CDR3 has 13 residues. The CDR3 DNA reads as TGTGCCAGCAGTTTAGCGGGAGTCAATGAGCAGTTCTTC. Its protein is CASSLAGVNEQFF.

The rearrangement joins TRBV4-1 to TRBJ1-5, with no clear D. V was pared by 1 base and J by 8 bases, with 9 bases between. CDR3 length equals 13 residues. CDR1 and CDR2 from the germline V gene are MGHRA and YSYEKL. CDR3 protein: CASSQVPTEPQHF. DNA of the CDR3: TGCGCCAGCAGCCAAGTCCCTACTGAGCCCCAGCATTTT.

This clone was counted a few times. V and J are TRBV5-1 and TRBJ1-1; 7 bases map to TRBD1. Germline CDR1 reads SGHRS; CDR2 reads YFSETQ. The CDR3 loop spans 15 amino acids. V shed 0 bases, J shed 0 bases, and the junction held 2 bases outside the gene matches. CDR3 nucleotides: TGCGCCAGCAGCTTGGGGACAGGAATGAACACTGAAGCTTTCTTT. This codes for CASSLGTGMNTEAFF.

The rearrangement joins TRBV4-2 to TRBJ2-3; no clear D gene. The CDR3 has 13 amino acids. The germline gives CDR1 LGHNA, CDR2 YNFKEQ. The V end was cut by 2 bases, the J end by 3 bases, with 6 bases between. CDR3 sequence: CASSQTTTDTQYF. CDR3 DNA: TGTGCCAGCAGCCAAACCACAACAGATACGCAGTATTTT.

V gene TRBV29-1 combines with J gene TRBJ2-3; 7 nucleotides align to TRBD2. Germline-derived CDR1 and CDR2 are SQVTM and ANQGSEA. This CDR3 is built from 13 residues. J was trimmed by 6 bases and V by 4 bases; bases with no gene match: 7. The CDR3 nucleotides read TGCAGCGTTGGGGGGGGATCTGCGGATACGCAGTATTTT. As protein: CSVGGGSADTQYF.

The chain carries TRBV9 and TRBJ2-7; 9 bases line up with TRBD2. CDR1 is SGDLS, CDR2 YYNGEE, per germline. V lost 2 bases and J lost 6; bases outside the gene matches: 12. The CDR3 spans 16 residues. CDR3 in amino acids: CASSVGSSGMFGEQYF. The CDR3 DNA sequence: TGTGCCAGCAGCGTCGGGTCTAGCGGGATGTTTGGCGAGCAGTACTTC.

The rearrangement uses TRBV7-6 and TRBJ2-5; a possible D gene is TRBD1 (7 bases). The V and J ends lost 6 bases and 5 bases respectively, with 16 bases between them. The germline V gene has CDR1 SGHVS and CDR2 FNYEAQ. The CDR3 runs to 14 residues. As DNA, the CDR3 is TGTGCCAGCAGTCTGTCAGGGGGGATTGAGACCCAGTACTTC. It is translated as CASSLSGGIETQYF.

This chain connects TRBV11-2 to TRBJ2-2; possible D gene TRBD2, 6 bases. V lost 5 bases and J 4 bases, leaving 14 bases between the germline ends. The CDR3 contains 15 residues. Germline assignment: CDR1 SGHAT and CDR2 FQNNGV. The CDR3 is CASSRRGIGTGELFF. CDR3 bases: TGTGCCAGCAGCCGCCGGGGGATAGGCACCGGGGAGCTGTTTTTT.

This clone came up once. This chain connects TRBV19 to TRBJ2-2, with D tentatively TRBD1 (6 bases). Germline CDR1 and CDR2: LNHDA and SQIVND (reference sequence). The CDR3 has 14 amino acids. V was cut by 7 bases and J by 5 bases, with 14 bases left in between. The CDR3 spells CASIPGQSTGELFF. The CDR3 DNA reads TGTGCCAGTATCCCGGGACAATCAACCGGGGAGCTGTTTTTT.

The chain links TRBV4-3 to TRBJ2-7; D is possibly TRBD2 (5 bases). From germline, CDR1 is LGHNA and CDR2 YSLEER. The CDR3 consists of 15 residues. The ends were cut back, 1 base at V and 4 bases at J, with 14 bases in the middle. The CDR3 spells CASSQGAGPRYEQYF. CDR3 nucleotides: TGCGCCAGCAGCCAAGGGGCGGGCCCGAGGTACGAGCAGTACTTC.

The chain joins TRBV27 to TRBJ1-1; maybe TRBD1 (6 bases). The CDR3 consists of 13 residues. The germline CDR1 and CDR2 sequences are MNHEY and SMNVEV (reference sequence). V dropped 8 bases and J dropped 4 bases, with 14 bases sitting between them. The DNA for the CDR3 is TGTGCCAGCCGGAGGCAGGGGTTCACTGAAGCTTTCTTT. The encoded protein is CASRRQGFTEAFF.

The CDR3 protein is CASSLNSRVEKLFF. As DNA, the CDR3 is TGTGCCAGCAGCTTAAATTCCCGAGTAGAAAAACTGTTTTTT. The chain carries TRBV7-6 and TRBJ1-4; D unresolved. With 2 bases removed from V and 8 bases from J, the gap between germline ends came to 12 bases. Germline CDR1 reads SGHVS; CDR2 reads FNYEAQ. The CDR3 is made up of 14 amino acids.

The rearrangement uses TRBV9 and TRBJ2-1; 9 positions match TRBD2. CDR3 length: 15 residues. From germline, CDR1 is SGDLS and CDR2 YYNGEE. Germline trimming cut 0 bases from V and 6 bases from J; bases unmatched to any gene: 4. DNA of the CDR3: TGTGCCAGCAGCGTAGTTGGCGGGAGGGGCAATGAGCAGTTCTTC. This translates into CASSVVGGRGNEQFF.

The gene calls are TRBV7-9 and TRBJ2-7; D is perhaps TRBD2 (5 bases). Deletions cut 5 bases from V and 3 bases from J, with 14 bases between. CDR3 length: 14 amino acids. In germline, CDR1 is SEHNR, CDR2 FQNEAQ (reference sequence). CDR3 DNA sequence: TGTGCCAGCAGCCTCATAGAGGCGGGCTACGAGCAGTACTTC. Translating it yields CASSLIEAGYEQYF.

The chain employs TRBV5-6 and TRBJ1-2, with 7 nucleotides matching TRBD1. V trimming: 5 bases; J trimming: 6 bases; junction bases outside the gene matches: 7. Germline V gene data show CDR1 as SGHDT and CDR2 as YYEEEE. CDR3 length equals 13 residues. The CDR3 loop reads CASSLTTGNGYTF. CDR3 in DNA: TGTGCCAGCAGTCTGACGACAGGGAATGGCTACACCTTC.